The 23 T cell receptor beta chains listed next were all sequenced from one sample in a study of cytomegalovirus exposure and HLA in healthy donors. 13 Jbeta primers and 60 Vbeta primers were used for the PCR. Only in-frame clones appear in the TCRdb table, and some are missing; sequencing was by immunoSEQ multiplex PCR. The sample carries some 200,000 clones, 75% to 80% recorded once. Sample: PBMCs. The source is a man aged 18-30 years in good health and CMV-seronegative.

The CDR3 region is CASSPLGTSGPGELFF. The CDR3 coding sequence is TGTGCCAGCAGCCCCCTCGGGACTAGCGGCCCCGGGGAGCTGTTTTTT. The chain combines TRBV9 with TRBJ2-2; 11 nucleotides align to TRBD2. Per germline, CDR1 SGDLS and CDR2 YYNGEE. The CDR3 sequence is 16 residues long. J was trimmed by 6 bases and V by 4 bases; bases with no gene match: 8. Complete variable domain (other parts from reference TRBV9 and TRBJ2-2): DSGVTQTPKHLITATGQRVTLRCSPRSGDLSVYWYQQSLDQGLQFLIQYYNGEERAKGNILERFSAQQFPDLHSELNLSSLELGDSALYFCASSPLGTSGPGELFFGEGSRLTVL.

This clone appeared once. J is TRBJ1-3 and V is TRBV7-9; 11 bases line up with TRBD1. The CDR3 consists of 15 residues. CDR1 and CDR2 (germline): SEHNR, FQNEAQ (reference sequence). V trimming: 5 bases; J trimming: 5 bases; junction bases outside the gene matches: 5. The CDR3 loop is CASSPDRGQRNTIYF. For the CDR3, the DNA is TGTGCCAGCAGCCCGGACAGGGGGCAAAGAAACACCATATATTTT.

This chain uses TRBV7-6 with TRBJ2-1; D may be TRBD1 (5 bases). CDR1 is SGHVS, CDR2 FNYEAQ, per germline. This CDR3 has 15 amino acids. Trimming shortened V by 3 bases and J by 4 bases, and 13 bases separated the two germline ends. Here the CDR3 DNA reads TGTGCCAGCAGCTTGAACAGGACCCGATACAATGAGCAGTTCTTC. Protein product: CASSLNRTRYNEQFF.

This chain links TRBV11-3 with TRBJ2-4; possibly TRBD1 for D (7 bases). Trimming left V 3 bases short and J 3 bases short, with 18 bases between. The CDR3 covers 17 residues. Germline V gives CDR1 SGHNT, CDR2 YENEEA. The CDR3 region is CASSFLDRWGGKNIQYF. For the CDR3, the DNA is TGTGCCAGCAGCTTCCTGGACAGGTGGGGAGGCAAAAACATTCAGTACTTC.

The J gene is TRBJ2-1, the V gene TRBV19, with D possibly being TRBD2 (5 bases). The CDR3 is made up of 17 amino acids. Germline values: CDR1 LNHDA, CDR2 SQIVND (reference sequence). With 1 base removed from V and 0 bases from J, the gap between germline ends came to 13 bases. CDR3: CASSIGGPPISYNEQFF. The CDR3 nucleotides read TGTGCCAGTAGTATAGGAGGGCCACCCATCTCCTACAATGAGCAGTTCTTC.

The chain carries TRBV29-1 and TRBJ1-1; weak D call: TRBD1 (6 bases). The CDR3 has 13 amino acids. Germline CDR1 and CDR2: SQVTM and ANQGSEA. Trimming took 4 bases from V and 1 from J, leaving 10 bases between them. The CDR3 DNA sequence: TGCAGCGTTGCCATAGGGGGGAACACTGAAGCTTTCTTT. Its translation is CSVAIGGNTEAFF.

This clone appeared a few times. This CDR3 reads CASSFTGANQPQHF. The CDR3 region has the DNA TGTGCCAGCAGCTTCACAGGGGCCAATCAGCCCCAGCATTTT. The chain uses TRBV5-6 and TRBJ1-5; 7 bases agree with TRBD1. The germline gives CDR1 SGHDT, CDR2 YYEEEE. CDR3 length: 14 amino acids. Trimming took 2 bases from V and 3 from J; bases not matched to a gene: 2.

The gene calls are TRBV30 and TRBJ2-1; 11 nucleotides line up with TRBD2. Germline CDR1 and CDR2: GTSNPN and SVGIG (reference sequence). The ends lost 5 bases at V and 8 bases at J; junction bases unmatched: 14. The CDR3 spans 16 residues. The DNA of the CDR3 is TGTGCCTGGGCTCTCGGACTAGCGGGTTTAGGGGATGAGCAGTTCTTC. Protein: CAWALGLAGLGDEQFF.

The chain is built from TRBV7-6 and TRBJ1-4; D is undetermined. The germline V gene has CDR1 SGHVS and CDR2 FNYEAQ. The CDR3 loop spans 15 amino acids. Trimming removed 0 bases at V and 0 bases at J, with 5 bases between. In DNA, the CDR3 is TGTGCCAGCAGCTTAGCGGCGGCAACTAATGAAAAACTGTTTTTT. Translated, it gives CASSLAAATNEKLFF.

For the CDR3, the DNA is TGTGCCAGCAGCTTAGAACTAGCGGGGGGCCCCAGCACAGATACGCAGTATTTT. It is translated as CASSLELAGGPSTDTQYF. The J gene is TRBJ2-3, the V gene TRBV5-4; 12 bases agree with TRBD2. The CDR3 totals 18 residues. V lost 2 bases, J lost 0 bases, and 7 bases stayed unmatched. Germline CDR1 reads SGHNT; CDR2 reads YYREEE (reference sequence).

The chain couples TRBV5-4 to TRBJ2-7, with D unclear. V lost 3 bases, J lost 3 bases, and 4 bases lay in between. The CDR3 sequence is 11 residues long. The germline CDR1 and CDR2 sequences are SGHNT and YYREEE (reference sequence). Here the CDR3 reads CASSSNYEQYF. CDR3 bases: TGTGCCAGCAGCTCTAACTACGAGCAGTACTTC. The whole variable domain, remainder taken from reference TRBV5-4 and TRBJ2-7, is ETGVTQSPTHLIKTRGQQVTLRCSSQSGHNTVSWYQQALGQGPQFIFQYYREEENGRGNFPPRFSGLQFPNYSSELNVNALELDDSALYLCASSSNYEQYFGPGTRLTVT.

The rearrangement links TRBV27 to TRBJ1-2, with 7 bases lining up with TRBD1. The germline V gene encodes CDR1 MNHEY and CDR2 SMNVEV (reference sequence). Trimming took 4 bases from V and 7 from J; bases not matched to a gene: 6. This CDR3 is built from 13 residues. Here the CDR3 reads CASSSDRVSGYTF. The CDR3 DNA reads TGTGCCAGCAGTTCCGACAGGGTCTCTGGCTACACCTTC.

The chain recombines TRBV30 with TRBJ2-7, with TRBD1 matching over 7 bases. The CDR3 loop spans 14 amino acids. J gave up 0 bases and V 0 bases, and 2 bases lay outside the gene matches. Germline loops: CDR1 GTSNPN, CDR2 SVGIG (reference sequence). DNA for the CDR3: TGTGCCTGGAGTGTAGGGACAGTCTCCTACGAGCAGTACTTC. It codes for CAWSVGTVSYEQYF.

The chain has TRBV11-3 and TRBJ2-6; 15 bases map to TRBD2. V lost 5 bases to trimming and J lost 4 bases; unmatched junction nucleotides: 9. This CDR3 has 19 amino acids. CDR1 and CDR2 from the germline V gene are SGHNT and YENEEA. The CDR3 sequence is CASSLRTSGGAPGANVLTF. Here the CDR3 DNA reads TGTGCCAGCAGCCTCCGGACTAGCGGGGGGGCCCCCGGGGCCAACGTCCTGACTTTC.

This chain links TRBV5-1 with TRBJ2-7; a possible D gene is TRBD1 (6 bases). The CDR3 consists of 14 residues. Germline values: CDR1 SGHRS, CDR2 YFSETQ. V dropped 0 bases and J dropped 3 bases, with 10 bases sitting between them. CDR3 bases: TGCGCCAGCAGCTTGGTTACAGGGAACTACGAGCAGTACTTC. Its protein is CASSLVTGNYEQYF.

The chain has TRBV28 and TRBJ2-7, with TRBD2 identical over 8 bases. Germline V gene sequence: CDR1 MDHEN, CDR2 SYDVKM. With 7 bases clipped from V and 0 bases from J, the junction kept 8 bases outside the gene matches. This CDR3 is built from 15 residues. This chain's CDR3 is CASKVGLASSYEQYF. CDR3 nucleotide sequence: TGTGCCAGCAAAGTTGGACTAGCTAGCTCCTACGAGCAGTACTTC.

J is TRBJ1-3 and V is TRBV15; 8 bases align to TRBD1. V trimming: 8 bases; J trimming: 3 bases; junction bases outside the gene matches: 3. The CDR3 is made up of 13 amino acids. The germline V gene has CDR1 LNHNV and CDR2 YYDKDF (reference sequence). CDR3 residues: CATRQGFGNTIYF. In nucleotides, the CDR3 is TGTGCCACCCGACAGGGGTTTGGAAACACCATATATTTT. The full variable domain, rest sourced from reference TRBV15 and TRBJ1-3, is DAMVIQNPRYQVTQFGKPVTLSCSQTLNHNVMYWYQQKSSQAPKLLFHYYDKDFNNEADTPDNFQSRRPNTSFCFLDIRSPGLGDTAMYLCATRQGFGNTIYFGEGSWLTVV.

V usage is TRBV14 and J usage is TRBJ2-3, with 10 bases lining up with TRBD2. The CDR3 is 16 amino acids. Unmatched junction bases numbered 7, after V lost 5 bases and J lost 2 bases. Per the germline V gene, CDR1 is SGHDN and CDR2 is FVKESK. This CDR3 is CASSKTSGKNTDTQYF. For the CDR3, the DNA is TGTGCCAGCAGCAAAACTAGCGGGAAAAACACAGATACGCAGTATTTT.

This clone appeared a single time. The gene calls are TRBV30 and TRBJ2-7; 9 nucleotides align to TRBD1. CDR1 and CDR2 from the germline V gene are GTSNPN and SVGIG (reference sequence). The CDR3 runs 14 residues. The V and J ends lost 4 bases and 7 bases, in that order; junction bases with no gene match: 11. CDR3 amino acids: CAWKGQGFLSEQYF. DNA of the CDR3: TGTGCCTGGAAAGGACAGGGGTTCTTGTCGGAGCAGTACTTC.

This chain connects TRBV7-9 to TRBJ1-1; no firm D call. The CDR3 is 12 amino acids. The V gene's germline CDR1 is SEHNR and CDR2 FQNEAQ (reference sequence). Between the trimmed V and J ends, which lost 3 bases and 2 bases, there was a span of 4 bases. CDR3: CASSFGNTEAFF. In DNA form, the CDR3 reads TGTGCCAGCAGCTTTGGCAACACTGAAGCTTTCTTT.

This clone appeared once. CDR3 in DNA: TGTGCCAGCAGTTTCGCGGGGGGGGCCGAGCGGGATGGCTACACCTTC. Translated, it gives CASSFAGGAERDGYTF. The gene calls are TRBV7-9 and TRBJ1-2, with D perhaps TRBD1 (6 bases). The germline V gene encodes CDR1 SEHNR and CDR2 FQNEAQ (reference sequence). The CDR3 is made up of 16 amino acids. Trimming removed 6 bases from V and 6 bases from J, with 23 bases in between.

The J gene is TRBJ2-1, the V gene TRBV7-9, with D possibly TRBD2 on 7 matching bases. The V end lost 2 bases, the J end lost 6 bases, and 23 bases lay between the germline ends. This CDR3 region has 18 residues. Germline CDR1 and CDR2: SEHNR and FQNEAQ (reference sequence). CDR3 loop: CASSLRAGGLGGANEQFF. CDR3 DNA sequence: TGTGCCAGCAGCTTAAGGGCCGGGGGGTTAGGGGGAGCCAATGAGCAGTTCTTC.

V usage is TRBV15 and J usage is TRBJ2-7; 7 nucleotides line up with TRBD2. The CDR3 is 14 residues long. After removal of 4 bases from V and 3 bases from J, the junction contained 6 bases not matched to a gene. CDR1 and CDR2 (germline): LNHNV, YYDKDF (reference sequence). The CDR3 spells CATSNDGGNYEQYF. CDR3 in DNA: TGTGCCACCAGCAATGACGGGGGGAACTACGAGCAGTACTTC. Supplemented by reference TRBV15 and TRBJ2-7, the full variable domain reads DAMVIQNPRYQVTQFGKPVTLSCSQTLNHNVMYWYQQKSSQAPKLLFHYYDKDFNNEADTPDNFQSRRPNTSFCFLDIRSPGLGDTAMYLCATSNDGGNYEQYFGPGTRLTVT.